This TCR beta chain derives from a study of T cells after posttransplantation cyclophosphamide. Study observations and caveats: Donor-recipient repertoire similarity was low at 1-2 months, rising over year one. Blood and skin or GI T cell repertoires showed limited TRB overlap. Recipient CMV seropositivity and CMV reactivation strongly tracked TRB clonality.

V lost 5 bases, J lost 1 base, and 5 bases stayed unmatched. From germline, CDR1 is PRHDT and CDR2 FYEKMQ (reference sequence). This CDR3 is built from 17 residues. TCRdb's table, derived via immunoSEQ multiplex PCR, lists solely in-frame clones and lacks some. The sample lists 9,500 to 15,000 clones, none appearing once, the ten largest making up 7.3%. In its sample, this clone was seen many times. Its antigen is as yet unknown. This related bone marrow graft donor gave peripheral blood on the day of marrow donation. The TCR comes from a woman between 35 and 50 years old in good health, CMV-negative, and a related stem cell transplant donor. The sample taken for sequencing was PBMCs. The J gene is TRBJ2-5, the V gene TRBV13; 15 positions agree with TRBD2. CDR3 nucleotides: TGTGCCAGCAGCCCGGGGACTAGCGGGGGGACCCAAGAGACCCAGTACTTC. It yields the protein CASSPGTSGGTQETQYF.